These 28 T cell receptor beta chains share one sample of origin, sequenced in a study of blood T cell repertoires in COVID-19. The method was immunoSEQ multiplex PCR; TCRdb's version includes in-frame clones alone and lacks a portion of them. The repertoire includes 300,000 or so clones, around 88% of them detected once, and 1.5% to 2% sits in the top ten. The sequencing input was peripheral blood. These receptor sequences come from a woman aged 45-60 years with acute or convalescent COVID-19.

The V and J genes are TRBV5-4 and TRBJ2-4, with 10 bases identical to TRBD1. Germline trimming cut 2 bases from V and 0 bases from J; bases unmatched to any gene: 2. Germline CDR1 SGHNT, CDR2 YYREEE (reference sequence). The CDR3 length is 16 residues. The CDR3 DNA is TGTGCCAGCAGCTTCGGACAGGGGGTAGCCAAAAACATTCAGTACTTC. As protein: CASSFGQGVAKNIQYF. The complete variable domain, with remaining parts taken from reference TRBV5-4 and TRBJ2-4, reads ETGVTQSPTHLIKTRGQQVTLRCSSQSGHNTVSWYQQALGQGPQFIFQYYREEENGRGNFPPRFSGLQFPNYSSELNVNALELDDSALYLCASSFGQGVAKNIQYFGAGTRLSVL.

The table lists this clone with a few counts. CDR3 nucleotides: TGTGCCAGCAGCGTAGGTTTGGAGGGCGCTAGGTACGAGCAGTACTTC. Its protein is CASSVGLEGARYEQYF. The genes are TRBV9 and TRBJ2-7; TRBD2 is a possible D gene (6 bases). This CDR3 has 16 amino acids. The germline CDR1 and CDR2 sequences are SGDLS and YYNGEE. The V end was cut by 0 bases, the J end by 4 bases, with 17 bases between.

J is TRBJ1-2 and V is TRBV5-4, with a tentative D call TRBD1 (6 bases). This CDR3 has 14 residues. V lost 4 bases and J 4 bases, leaving 14 bases between the germline ends. CDR1 and CDR2 (germline): SGHNT, YYREEE (reference sequence). In DNA, the CDR3 is TGTGCCAGCAGCGTCCGGGACATCCCCTATGGCTACACCTTC. Amino acids: CASSVRDIPYGYTF.

This clone was counted only a few times. V gene TRBV27 combines with J gene TRBJ2-7; TRBD2 agrees at 10 bases. Germline V gene data show CDR1 as MNHEY and CDR2 as SMNVEV (reference sequence). Losses at the gene ends were 8 bases for V and 1 base for J; bases not matched to a gene: 5. The CDR3 length is 14 residues. The CDR3 sequence is CASRKREGSYEQYF. The CDR3 DNA is TGTGCCAGCCGGAAGCGGGAGGGATCCTACGAGCAGTACTTC.

This chain connects TRBV5-4 to TRBJ2-1; possible D gene TRBD1, 6 bases. The germline V gene encodes CDR1 SGHNT and CDR2 YYREEE (reference sequence). There are 16 residues in the CDR3. V gave up 1 base and J gave up 1 base, with 12 bases separating them. This CDR3 reads CASSLTPGVSYNEQFF. The CDR3 DNA reads as TGTGCCAGCAGCTTGACCCCAGGGGTATCCTACAATGAGCAGTTCTTC.

Here the CDR3 reads CASSTPGTSGTYEQYF. The DNA of the CDR3 is TGTGCCAGTAGTACCCCCGGGACTAGCGGGACCTACGAGCAGTACTTC. V usage is TRBV19 and J usage is TRBJ2-7, with 13 bases that match TRBD2. CDR3 length equals 16 residues. Trimming cost V 4 bases and J 2 bases; bases outside gene matches: 5. The germline V gene encodes CDR1 LNHDA and CDR2 SQIVND (reference sequence).

The chain couples TRBV5-4 to TRBJ2-2; possibly TRBD2 for D (6 bases). Trimming stripped 4 bases from V and 2 bases from J, with 15 bases between. CDR3 length equals 16 residues. The V gene's germline CDR1 is SGHNT and CDR2 YYREEE (reference sequence). CDR3 bases: TGTGCCAGCAGCCATAACGCGGGACTCAACACCGGGGAGCTGTTTTTT. It codes for CASSHNAGLNTGELFF.

This rearrangement joins TRBV2 to TRBJ2-7, with 7 bases that match TRBD1. The CDR3 consists of 14 residues. CDR1 and CDR2 (germline): SNHLY, FYNNEI. Trimming took 2 bases from V and 2 from J; bases not matched to a gene: 3. CDR3 bases: TGTGCCAGCAGTGAACGGGACAGAGCCTACGAGCAGTACTTC. Its protein product is CASSERDRAYEQYF.

This clone was observed a handful of times. This chain connects TRBV9 to TRBJ1-4; D remains unclear. Germline CDR1 is SGDLS and CDR2 is YYNGEE. This CDR3 contains 15 residues. The V and J ends lost 0 bases and 4 bases respectively, with 10 bases between them. The CDR3 region is CASSVGGGDNEKLFF. The CDR3 region has the DNA TGTGCCAGCAGCGTAGGGGGAGGAGATAATGAAAAACTGTTTTTT. Full variable domain (remainder filled in from reference TRBV9 and TRBJ1-4): DSGVTQTPKHLITATGQRVTLRCSPRSGDLSVYWYQQSLDQGLQFLIQYYNGEERAKGNILERFSAQQFPDLHSELNLSSLELGDSALYFCASSVGGGDNEKLFFGSGTQLSVL.

The chain employs TRBV28 and TRBJ1-2, with TRBD1 matching over 7 bases. Germline CDR1 reads MDHEN; CDR2 reads SYDVKM. The CDR3 runs to 15 residues. The V segment lost 5 bases and the J segment 3 bases; nucleotides outside the gene matches: 9. CDR3 nucleotide sequence: TGTGCCAGCAGTACCCAGGGGGAAGATTACTATGGCTACACCTTC. Translating it yields CASSTQGEDYYGYTF.

The gene calls are TRBV27 and TRBJ2-3; 13 nucleotides line up with TRBD2. With 6 bases clipped from V and 3 bases from J, the junction kept 15 bases outside the gene matches. The CDR3 consists of 19 residues. Germline values: CDR1 MNHEY, CDR2 SMNVEV (reference sequence). The CDR3 sequence: CASRGTSGRAADETDTQYF. The CDR3 region has the DNA TGTGCCAGCAGGGGTACTAGCGGGAGGGCGGCGGACGAAACAGATACGCAGTATTTT.

Here the CDR3 reads CASSSRLADNEQFF. The CDR3 nucleotides read TGTGCCAGCAGCTCCAGACTAGCCGACAATGAGCAGTTCTTC. The genes are TRBV11-2 and TRBJ2-1, with 7 bases aligning to TRBD2. The CDR3 totals 14 residues. The J segment lost 5 bases and the V segment lost 4 bases, leaving 5 bases of the junction unmatched. Germline CDR1 reads SGHAT; CDR2 reads FQNNGV. Full variable domain (rest looked up from reference TRBV11-2 and TRBJ2-1): EAGVAQSPRYKIIEKRQSVAFWCNPISGHATLYWYQQILGQGPKLLIQFQNNGVVDDSQLPKDRFSAERLKGVDSTLKIQPAKLEDSAVYLCASSSRLADNEQFFGPGTRLTVL.

The J gene is TRBJ2-7, the V gene TRBV15; 11 nucleotides align to TRBD2. Germline lookup yields CDR1 LNHNV and CDR2 YYDKDF (reference sequence). The V and J ends lost 0 bases and 2 bases, in that order; junction bases with no gene match: 3. This CDR3 has 16 amino acids. The CDR3 region is CATSRDSSGGTYEQYF. The CDR3 nucleotides are TGTGCCACCAGCAGAGATTCTAGCGGGGGGACCTACGAGCAGTACTTC.

This rearrangement joins TRBV6-6 to TRBJ1-6, with D possibly being TRBD1 (5 bases). Per the germline V gene, CDR1 is MNHNY and CDR2 is SVGAGI (reference sequence). The CDR3 loop spans 14 amino acids. With 5 bases removed from V and 8 bases from J, the gap between germline ends came to 13 bases. As DNA, the CDR3 is TGTGCCAGCAGTCGGGACGGAGGGGATTCACCCCTCCACTTT. Its protein is CASSRDGGDSPLHF.

The rearrangement joins TRBV18 to TRBJ1-6; perhaps TRBD1 as D (6 bases). The V end lost 0 bases, the J end lost 8 bases, and 14 bases lay between the germline ends. Germline V CDR1 and CDR2: KGHSH, LQKENI. The CDR3 is 16 residues long. The CDR3 loop is CASSPPSRGRDSPLHF. The CDR3 DNA sequence: TGTGCCAGCTCACCACCGTCCAGGGGCAGGGATTCACCCCTCCACTTT.

This clone was picked up one time. The chain has TRBV27 and TRBJ1-2; a weak D match, TRBD1 (5 bases). The CDR3 runs 13 residues. Germline loops: CDR1 MNHEY, CDR2 SMNVEV (reference sequence). With 2 bases removed from V and 5 bases from J, the gap between germline ends came to 9 bases. This chain's CDR3 is CASSLKGSYGYTF. The CDR3 DNA reads TGTGCCAGCAGTTTAAAGGGGTCGTATGGCTACACCTTC.

The genes are TRBV30 and TRBJ1-6, with D perhaps TRBD1 (6 bases). V lost 0 bases and J lost 6, with 18 bases in between. The CDR3 consists of 17 residues. Germline V gene lookup returns CDR1 GTSNPN and CDR2 SVGIG (reference sequence). CDR3 sequence reads: CAWSVRGMGAGNSPLHF. The CDR3 coding sequence is TGTGCCTGGAGTGTACGGGGAATGGGGGCGGGTAATTCACCCCTCCACTTT.

This chain links TRBV7-2 with TRBJ1-3, with a weak D call TRBD1 (6 bases). Germline CDR1 reads SGHTA; CDR2 reads FQGNSA. This CDR3 contains 17 residues. Trimming pared 4 bases from V and 4 bases from J, leaving 20 bases between. In DNA form, the CDR3 reads TGTGCCAGCAGCTGGCCCACAGGGAATGTGTTGGGAAACACCATATATTTT. Translating gives CASSWPTGNVLGNTIYF. Based on the CDR3 plus reference TRBV7-2 and TRBJ1-3, the full variable domain is GAGVSQSPSNKVTEKGKDVELRCDPISGHTALYWYRQSLGQGLEFLIYFQGNSAPDKSGLPSDRFSAERTGGSVSTLTIQRTQQEDSAVYLCASSWPTGNVLGNTIYFGEGSWLTVV.

In its sample, this clone was seen once. The rearrangement links TRBV20-1 to TRBJ1-5; D is unclear. Germline CDR1 DFQATT, CDR2 SNEGSKA (reference sequence). The CDR3 consists of 14 residues. V gave up 3 bases and J gave up 4 bases, with 13 bases separating them. The DNA for the CDR3 is TGCAGTGCTAGTTCAAGACTTTATAATCAGCCCCAGCATTTT. Translation gives CSASSRLYNQPQHF.

V is TRBV27 and J is TRBJ2-7; D perhaps matches TRBD1 (5 bases). The germline V gene has CDR1 MNHEY and CDR2 SMNVEV (reference sequence). This CDR3 spans 15 amino acids. V was clipped by 6 bases and J by 1 base, with 16 bases between them. The CDR3, as DNA: TGTGCCAGCAGCGGCTTCCGACAGAATTCCTACGAGCAGTACTTC. As protein: CASSGFRQNSYEQYF.

This clone has just one count. The chain couples TRBV9 to TRBJ2-7, with 7 bases identical to TRBD2. This CDR3 spans 12 amino acids. With 3 bases clipped from V and 7 bases from J, the junction kept 4 bases outside the gene matches. Germline values: CDR1 SGDLS, CDR2 YYNGEE. As DNA, the CDR3 is TGTGCCAGCAGCGCCCCCGGGAGGGAGCAGTACTTC. Amino acid sequence: CASSAPGREQYF.

The rearrangement joins TRBV27 to TRBJ2-1; TRBD2 might be the D (5 bases). The CDR3 is 14 amino acids. CDR1 and CDR2 from the germline V gene are MNHEY and SMNVEV (reference sequence). V was shortened by 2 bases and J by 11 bases, with 16 bases between the two germline ends. Here the CDR3 reads CASSLDTSGTKQFF. The CDR3 DNA follows: TGTGCCAGCAGTTTAGATACCAGCGGAACTAAGCAGTTCTTC.

The gene calls are TRBV19 and TRBJ2-5; D is possibly TRBD2 (5 bases). The CDR3 loop spans 14 amino acids. CDR1 and CDR2 from the germline V gene are LNHDA and SQIVND (reference sequence). V was shortened by 9 bases and J by 4 bases, with 18 bases between the two germline ends. The chain's CDR3 is CARQISEGAETQYF. The DNA of the CDR3 is TGTGCCAGGCAAATTTCCGAGGGAGCAGAGACCCAGTACTTC.

The rearrangement joins TRBV7-2 to TRBJ2-1, with 11 nucleotides matching TRBD2. The germline CDR1 and CDR2 sequences are SGHTA and FQGNSA. The V gene end was trimmed by 5 bases and the J gene end by 6 bases; junction bases not matched to a gene: 6. The CDR3 is 15 amino acids. The CDR3 here is CASSRGTSGRNEQFF. The CDR3 DNA sequence: TGTGCCAGCAGCCGCGGGACTAGCGGACGCAATGAGCAGTTCTTC.

This rearrangement joins TRBV4-1 to TRBJ2-5; D is possibly TRBD1 (6 bases). The length of the CDR3 is 17 residues. Germline loops: CDR1 MGHRA, CDR2 YSYEKL. V lost 4 bases, J lost 1 base, and 19 bases lay in between. DNA for the CDR3: TGCGCCAGCAGCCTCCCCCCGTTTGGACAGTCCCAAGAGACCCAGTACTTC. It yields the protein CASSLPPFGQSQETQYF.

This chain uses TRBV27 with TRBJ2-1, with 8 bases that match TRBD2. Germline V lookup: CDR1 MNHEY, CDR2 SMNVEV (reference sequence). Trimming cost V 6 bases and J 9 bases; bases outside gene matches: 19. The CDR3 runs to 17 residues. CDR3 sequence reads: CASSGERSERELGEQFF. The CDR3 nucleotides are TGTGCCAGCAGCGGTGAACGGTCGGAGCGGGAGTTGGGTGAGCAGTTCTTC.

The chain recombines TRBV7-8 with TRBJ2-2; a weak D match, TRBD1 (5 bases). The CDR3 has 14 residues. V dropped 6 bases and J dropped 2 bases, with 10 bases sitting between them. Germline-derived CDR1 and CDR2 are SGHVS and FQNEAQ. The CDR3 loop reads CASRRRENTGELFF. The CDR3, as DNA: TGTGCCAGCAGACGCAGGGAAAACACCGGGGAGCTGTTTTTT.

This rearrangement joins TRBV7-2 to TRBJ1-5; 9 bases map to TRBD1. Trimming cost V 1 base and J 9 bases; bases outside gene matches: 10. The CDR3 extends over 16 amino acids. Germline V gene lookup returns CDR1 SGHTA and CDR2 FQGNSA. CDR3 nucleotides: TGTGCCAGCAGCTTAGGTCATGGGACAGGGACGGGGCCCCAGCATTTT. This encodes CASSLGHGTGTGPQHF.